What follows are 26 T cell receptor beta chains derived from one specimen sequenced in a study of identical twins. TCRdb re-called the 5' RACE reads through MiXCR, storing one row per CDR3 protein. The sample includes 550,000 to 700,000 distinct CDR3 sequences, around 21% of them seen just once. The same data also went into a second study, on T cells expressing NK-cell markers.

Input material: PBMCs. All receptors derive from a woman aged 18-29 years in good health.

The gene calls are TRBV7-9 and TRBJ2-1; no firm D call. The length of the CDR3 is 12 residues. Germline CDR1 is SEHNR and CDR2 is FQNEAQ (reference sequence). Trimming cost V 1 base and J 12 bases, with 10 bases left between them. The CDR3 DNA is TGTGCCAGCAGCTTAGATGGGTCGGTGCAGTTCTTC. It codes for CASSLDGSVQFF.

The V gene is TRBV12-3 or TRBV12-4, the J gene TRBJ2-2; 11 bases map to TRBD1. The CDR3 is 15 amino acids. Germline trimming cut 6 bases from V and 3 bases from J; bases unmatched to any gene: 3. The CDR3 is CASSGQGAYTGELFF. The CDR3 coding sequence is TGTGCCAGCAGCGGACAGGGGGCGTACACCGGGGAGCTGTTTTTT.

This sequence joins TRBV7-6 and TRBJ2-1; TRBD2 matches at 8 bases. This CDR3 comprises 17 residues. V dropped 5 bases and J dropped 2; count of bases not matched to a gene: 11. Germline lookup yields CDR1 SGHVS and CDR2 FNYEAQ. CDR3 DNA: TGTGCCAGCAGCCCCGAAGGGCTAGCGGGCGCCTACAATGAGCAGTTCTTC. It codes for CASSPEGLAGAYNEQFF.

The chain employs TRBV12-3 or TRBV12-4 and TRBJ2-4; D perhaps matches TRBD1 (6 bases). V was clipped by 6 bases and J by 8 bases, with 14 bases between them. The CDR3 extends over 13 amino acids. The CDR3 loop reads CASRPQGADIQYF. The CDR3 bases are TGTGCCAGCAGGCCACAGGGTGCGGACATTCAGTACTTC.

This clonotype came up a few times. This sequence joins TRBV5-5 and TRBJ2-1; D tentatively fits TRBD1 or TRBD2 (5 bases each). The CDR3 has 15 amino acids. The germline V and J ends were trimmed by 1 base and 6 bases, with 14 bases remaining between them. CDR1 is SGHKS and CDR2 is YYEKEE in the germline V gene (reference sequence). The CDR3 sequence is CASSLMPGTGNEQFF. For the CDR3, the DNA is TGTGCCAGCAGCTTGATGCCAGGGACCGGCAATGAGCAGTTCTTC.

This clonotype was recorded a few times. The chain recombines TRBV20-1 with TRBJ2-7, with D unclear. Germline CDR1 DFQATT, CDR2 SNEGSKA (reference sequence). The V end lost 3 bases, the J end lost 7 bases, and 10 bases lay between the germline ends. The CDR3 runs to 11 residues. In DNA form, the CDR3 reads TGCAGTGCTAGTAAGACTTTGGAGCAGTACTTC. Protein: CSASKTLEQYF.

The genes are TRBV3-1 and TRBJ1-5; D remains unclear. Trimming stripped 5 bases from V and 5 bases from J, with 10 bases between. Germline CDR1 LGHDT, CDR2 YNNKEL (reference sequence). The CDR3 has 13 amino acids. The CDR3 spells CASSVTRDQPQHF. The CDR3 DNA reads TGTGCCAGCAGCGTTACTCGGGATCAGCCCCAGCATTTT.

Note on this clonotype: At one end the junction does not follow the germline gene, possibly because of a read error. This chain links TRBV7-7 with TRBJ2-3; D is unclear. The CDR3 contains 14 residues. Germline CDR1 SSHAT, CDR2 FNYEAQ (reference sequence). The CDR3: CASSLGPSPDTQYF. Written as DNA, the CDR3 is TGTGCTAGCAGCTTAGGTCCATCGCCAGATACGCAGTATTTT. The full variable domain, with the rest looked up from reference TRBV7-7 and TRBJ2-3, is GAGVSQSPRYKVTKRGQDVTLRCDPISSHATLYWYQQALGQGPEFLTYFNYEAQPDKSGLPSDRFSAERPEGSISTLTIQRTEQRDSAMYRCASSLGPSPDTQYFGPGTRLTVL.

The V and J genes are TRBV20-1 and TRBJ1-1; D gene uncertain. Trimming removed 5 bases at V and 1 base at J, with 14 bases between. The CDR3 extends over 14 amino acids. Germline V CDR1 and CDR2: DFQATT, SNEGSKA (reference sequence). This CDR3 is CSAGKIGSNTEAFF. CDR3 coding DNA: TGCAGTGCTGGGAAAATAGGCTCGAACACTGAAGCTTTCTTT.

In its sample, this clonotype was seen many times. V gene TRBV6-2 or TRBV6-3 combines with J gene TRBJ1-4, with 11 bases that match TRBD1. This CDR3 has 15 amino acids. CDR1 and CDR2 from the germline V gene are MNHEY and SVGEGT. The trim removed 6 bases at V and 8 bases at J, leaving 8 bases unmatched. The CDR3 sequence is CASRRGQGAKEKLFF. As DNA, the CDR3 is TGTGCCAGCAGACGCGGACAGGGGGCGAAAGAAAAACTGTTTTTT.

V usage is TRBV6-5 and J usage is TRBJ2-5; 7 bases line up with TRBD1. The CDR3 sequence is 12 residues long. Germline CDR1 reads MNHEY; CDR2 reads SVGAGI. J was trimmed by 5 bases and V by 8 bases; bases with no gene match: 5. The CDR3 here is CASGIGGETQYF. DNA for the CDR3: TGTGCCAGCGGAATAGGGGGCGAGACCCAGTACTTC.

This clonotype has only a few counts. The rearrangement joins TRBV12-3 or TRBV12-4 to TRBJ2-2; 7 nucleotides align to TRBD1. This CDR3 comprises 14 residues. V trimming: 5 bases; J trimming: 7 bases; junction bases outside the gene matches: 7. CDR3 in amino acids: CASSDRDWFGELFF. CDR3 DNA sequence: TGTGCCAGCAGTGACAGGGATTGGTTCGGGGAGCTGTTTTTT.

V is TRBV14 and J is TRBJ1-6; D may be TRBD1 (6 bases). Trimming left V 5 bases short and J 8 bases short, with 16 bases between. CDR1 is SGHDN and CDR2 is FVKESK in the germline V gene. This CDR3 has 15 amino acids. The CDR3 DNA reads TGTGCCAGCAGCGTCCAGGGGCTGGGGTATTCACCCCTCCACTTT. Translation gives CASSVQGLGYSPLHF.

J is TRBJ2-4 and V is TRBV20-1; D tentatively fits TRBD1 or TRBD2 (5 bases each). V was trimmed by 7 bases and J by 0 bases, leaving 16 bases between them. CDR3 length equals 15 residues. The germline CDR1 and CDR2 sequences are DFQATT and SNEGSKA (reference sequence). CDR3 nucleotide sequence: TGCAGTGGGATCGCCGGGGCAGGAGCCAAAAACATTCAGTACTTC. It codes for CSGIAGAGAKNIQYF.

This clonotype occurred a few times. The rearrangement uses TRBV6-1 and TRBJ2-7, with a weak D call TRBD1 (6 bases). Trimming took 7 bases from V and 6 from J, leaving 16 bases between them. The CDR3 length is 13 residues. The germline gives CDR1 MNHNS, CDR2 SASEGT. The CDR3 reads CASTLQGSAEQYF. The CDR3 DNA is TGTGCCAGCACCCTACAGGGTTCGGCCGAGCAGTACTTC.

The chain couples TRBV2 to TRBJ2-5; no reliable D call. The CDR3 length is 14 residues. V lost 10 bases and J 5 bases, leaving 20 bases between the germline ends. Looked up from germline, CDR1 is SNHLY and CDR2 is FYNNEI. Here the CDR3 DNA reads TGTGCCACCGTGCCGACGGCGCCTGGGGAGACCCAGTACTTC. Encoded protein: CATVPTAPGETQYF.

This clonotype was seen a handful of times. In DNA form, the CDR3 reads TGTGCCAGCAGTTTGTTGCCCCAAGAGACCCAGTACTTC. This encodes CASSLLPQETQYF. The genes are TRBV12-3 or TRBV12-4 and TRBJ2-5; D remains unclear. The CDR3 contains 13 residues. Deletions cut 3 bases from V and 1 base from J, with 6 bases between.

Ten or more counts support this clonotype. This chain joins TRBV11-1 and TRBJ2-2, with D perhaps TRBD1 (5 bases). CDR3 length: 18 amino acids. Trimming left V 5 bases short and J 0 bases short, with 19 bases between. In germline, CDR1 is SGHAT, CDR2 FQDESV (reference sequence). In DNA form, the CDR3 reads TGTGCCAGCAGCAATCTGGTCCCCACAGGCGCGAACACCGGGGAGCTGTTTTTT. It encodes CASSNLVPTGANTGELFF.

This chain connects TRBV20-1 to TRBJ2-3; maybe TRBD2 (5 bases). Looked up from germline, CDR1 is DFQATT and CDR2 is SNEGSKA (reference sequence). The CDR3 is 12 residues long. V was trimmed by 5 bases and J by 4 bases, leaving 10 bases between them. CDR3 DNA sequence: TGCAGTGCTCCGAATAGCGCAGATACGCAGTATTTT. As protein: CSAPNSADTQYF.

The chain couples TRBV19 to TRBJ1-1, with 8 bases identical to TRBD1. The germline gives CDR1 LNHDA, CDR2 SQIVND (reference sequence). V lost 5 bases and J lost 0; bases outside the gene matches: 5. The CDR3 has 15 residues. CDR3 region: CASSSWTGMNTEAFF. In nucleotides, the CDR3 is TGTGCCAGTAGTTCATGGACAGGGATGAACACTGAAGCTTTCTTT. Full variable domain (remainder filled in from reference TRBV19 and TRBJ1-1): DGGITQSPKYLFRKEGQNVTLSCEQNLNHDAMYWYRQDPGQGLRLIYYSQIVNDFQKGDIAEGYSVSREKKESFPLTVTSAQKNPTAFYLCASSSWTGMNTEAFFGQGTRLTVV.

The chain employs TRBV12-3 or TRBV12-4 and TRBJ2-1, with TRBD2 as a possible D gene (5 bases). The CDR3 is made up of 14 amino acids. Trimming took 7 bases from V and 2 from J, leaving 12 bases between them. CDR3 sequence (DNA): TGTGCCAGCACTCCGGGGTCCCCCTACAATGAGCAGTTCTTC. Its translation: CASTPGSPYNEQFF.

Many counts were recorded for this clonotype. The chain links TRBV9 to TRBJ2-1; tentatively, D is TRBD1 (5 bases). The germline V and J ends were trimmed by 4 bases and 3 bases, with 8 bases remaining between them. The V gene's germline CDR1 is SGDLS and CDR2 YYNGEE. The CDR3 extends over 13 amino acids. The CDR3 coding sequence is TGTGCCAGCAGCCAGGGTTACTACAATGAGCAGTTCTTC. It specifies CASSQGYYNEQFF. The whole variable domain, remainder taken from reference TRBV9 and TRBJ2-1, is DSGVTQTPKHLITATGQRVTLRCSPRSGDLSVYWYQQSLDQGLQFLIQYYNGEERAKGNILERFSAQQFPDLHSELNLSSLELGDSALYFCASSQGYYNEQFFGPGTRLTVL.

This clonotype was seen only a few times. The chain employs TRBV25-1 and TRBJ2-1; TRBD1 agrees at 7 bases. This CDR3 has 12 amino acids. Germline assignment: CDR1 MGHDK and CDR2 SYGVNS. CDR3 bases: TGTGCTGGGACAGACGCTTACAATGAGCAGTTCTTC. The encoded protein is CAGTDAYNEQFF.

This clonotype appeared a few times. J is TRBJ2-2 and V is TRBV12-5; 9 bases are shared with TRBD2. J was trimmed by 0 bases and V by 6 bases; bases with no gene match: 2. Germline V gives CDR1 LGHNT, CDR2 FRNRAP. CDR3 length: 15 amino acids. The CDR3 DNA is TGTGCTAGTGGGGCTAGCGGGGCGAACACCGGGGAGCTGTTTTTT. It specifies CASGASGANTGELFF.

This clonotype was recorded a few times. The chain recombines TRBV20-1 with TRBJ2-7; TRBD2 matches 7 bases. With V trimmed by 0 bases and J by 1 base, 6 bases remained unmatched. Per germline, CDR1 DFQATT and CDR2 SNEGSKA (reference sequence). The CDR3 is 15 residues long. The CDR3 loop is CSARDEGGPSYEQYF. CDR3 sequence (DNA): TGCAGTGCTAGAGATGAGGGAGGGCCTTCCTACGAGCAGTACTTC.

This clonotype was observed a handful of times. The chain recombines TRBV7-8 with TRBJ2-5; D might be TRBD2 (5 bases). This CDR3 has 14 residues. CDR1 is SGHVS, CDR2 FQNEAQ, per germline. V lost 1 base and J 5 bases, leaving 11 bases between the germline ends. CDR3 in amino acids: CASSLVSGRETQYF. CDR3 DNA: TGTGCCAGCAGCTTAGTGTCGGGAAGGGAGACCCAGTACTTC.